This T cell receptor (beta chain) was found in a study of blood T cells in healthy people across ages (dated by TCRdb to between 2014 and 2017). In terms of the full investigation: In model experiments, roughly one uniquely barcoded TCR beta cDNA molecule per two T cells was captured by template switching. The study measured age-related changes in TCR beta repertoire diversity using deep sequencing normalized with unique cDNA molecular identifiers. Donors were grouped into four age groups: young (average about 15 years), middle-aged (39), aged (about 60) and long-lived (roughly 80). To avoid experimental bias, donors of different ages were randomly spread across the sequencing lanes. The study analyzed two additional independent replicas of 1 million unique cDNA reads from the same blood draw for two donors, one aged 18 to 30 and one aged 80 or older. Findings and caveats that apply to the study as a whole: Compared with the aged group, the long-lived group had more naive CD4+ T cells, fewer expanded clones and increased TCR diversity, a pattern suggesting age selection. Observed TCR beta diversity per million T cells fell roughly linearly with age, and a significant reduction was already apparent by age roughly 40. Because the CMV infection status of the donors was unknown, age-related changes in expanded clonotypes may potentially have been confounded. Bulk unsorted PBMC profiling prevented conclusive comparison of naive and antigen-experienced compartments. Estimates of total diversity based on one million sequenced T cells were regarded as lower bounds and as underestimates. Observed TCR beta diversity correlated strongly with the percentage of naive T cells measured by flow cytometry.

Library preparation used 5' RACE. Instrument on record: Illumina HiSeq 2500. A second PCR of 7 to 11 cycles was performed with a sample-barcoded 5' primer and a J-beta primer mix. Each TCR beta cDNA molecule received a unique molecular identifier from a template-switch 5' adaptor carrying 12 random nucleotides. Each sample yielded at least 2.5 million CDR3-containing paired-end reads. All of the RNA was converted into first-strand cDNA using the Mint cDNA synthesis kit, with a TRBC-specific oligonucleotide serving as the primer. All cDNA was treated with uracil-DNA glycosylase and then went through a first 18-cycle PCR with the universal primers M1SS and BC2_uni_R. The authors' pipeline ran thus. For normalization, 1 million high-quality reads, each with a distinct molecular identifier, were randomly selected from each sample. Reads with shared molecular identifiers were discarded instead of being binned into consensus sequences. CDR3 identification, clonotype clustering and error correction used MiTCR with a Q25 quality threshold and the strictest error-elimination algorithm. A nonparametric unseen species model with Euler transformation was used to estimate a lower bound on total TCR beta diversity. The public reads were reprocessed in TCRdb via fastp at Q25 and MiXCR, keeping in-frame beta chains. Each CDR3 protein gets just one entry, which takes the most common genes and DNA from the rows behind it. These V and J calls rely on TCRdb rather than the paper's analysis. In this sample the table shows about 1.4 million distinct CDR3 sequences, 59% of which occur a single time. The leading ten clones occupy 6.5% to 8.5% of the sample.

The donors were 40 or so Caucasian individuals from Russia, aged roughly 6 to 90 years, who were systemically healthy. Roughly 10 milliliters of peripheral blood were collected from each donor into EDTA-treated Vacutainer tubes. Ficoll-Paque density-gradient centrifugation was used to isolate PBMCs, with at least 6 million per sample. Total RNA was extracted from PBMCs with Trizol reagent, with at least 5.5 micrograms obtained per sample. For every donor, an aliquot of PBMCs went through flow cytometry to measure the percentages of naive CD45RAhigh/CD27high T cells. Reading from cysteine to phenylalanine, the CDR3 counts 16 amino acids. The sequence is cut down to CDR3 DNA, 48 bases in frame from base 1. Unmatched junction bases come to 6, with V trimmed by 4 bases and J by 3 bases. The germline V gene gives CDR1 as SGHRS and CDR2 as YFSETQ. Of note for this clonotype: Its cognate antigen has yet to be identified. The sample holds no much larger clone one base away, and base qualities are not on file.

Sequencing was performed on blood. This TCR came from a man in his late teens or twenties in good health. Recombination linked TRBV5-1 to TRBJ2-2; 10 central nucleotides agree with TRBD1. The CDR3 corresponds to CASSEGDRGYTGELFF. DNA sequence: TGCGCCAGCAGCGAAGGGGACAGGGGATACACCGGGGAGCTGTTTTTT.